The 14 T cell receptor beta chains presented below share a single source sample, sequenced in a study of shared clonotypes between healthy human individuals. Clones were sequenced by immunoSEQ multiplex PCR, and TCRdb holds only the in-frame ones, with some missing. This sample yields over a million clones, of which roughly 96% are seen a single time; approximately 1.1% belongs to the top ten. Sequencing input: naive CD4+ T cells sorted from blood. Noted subset: CD45RA+ positively selected. All receptors come from a young man in good health.

This rearrangement joins TRBV5-1 to TRBJ2-1; D might be TRBD2 (6 bases). The CDR3 covers 15 residues. V was clipped by 0 bases and J by 5 bases, with 12 bases between them. Germline CDR1 and CDR2: SGHRS and YFSETQ. CDR3 bases: TGCGCCAGCAGCTTGGCCAAGCCGGGGGACAATGAGCAGTTCTTC. Translation: CASSLAKPGDNEQFF. Full variable domain (remainder filled in from reference TRBV5-1 and TRBJ2-1): KAGVTQTPRYLIKTRGQQVTLSCSPISGHRSVSWYQQTPGQGLQFLFEYFSETQRNKGNFPGRFSGRQFSNSRSEMNVSTLELGDSALYLCASSLAKPGDNEQFFGPGTRLTVL.

The chain carries TRBV28 and TRBJ2-7, with D possibly TRBD2 on 6 matching bases. This CDR3 spans 15 amino acids. The germline V and J ends were trimmed by 7 bases and 5 bases, with 21 bases remaining between them. The germline V gene encodes CDR1 MDHEN and CDR2 SYDVKM. CDR3 loop: CASTAASAGKNEQYF. The CDR3 DNA is TGTGCCAGCACGGCCGCGTCTGCGGGAAAGAACGAGCAGTACTTC.

V and J are TRBV5-6 and TRBJ2-1; 11 bases align to TRBD2. The junction had 6 bases not matched to a gene; V was cut back by 2 bases and J by 5 bases. CDR3 length: 16 amino acids. CDR1 SGHDT and CDR2 YYEEEE come from the germline V gene. CDR3 sequence (DNA): TGTGCCAGCAGCTTAGCTAGACTAGCGGGAAACAATGAGCAGTTCTTC. This gives the protein CASSLARLAGNNEQFF.

This rearrangement joins TRBV5-1 to TRBJ2-7, with 8 nucleotides matching TRBD1. After removal of 1 base from V and 5 bases from J, the junction contained 8 bases not matched to a gene. From germline, CDR1 is SGHRS and CDR2 YFSETQ. CDR3 size: 15 residues. This chain's CDR3 is CASSLIDRGLDEQYF. The CDR3 bases are TGCGCCAGCAGCTTGATTGACAGGGGATTAGACGAGCAGTACTTC.

V usage is TRBV28 and J usage is TRBJ1-2; D gene ambiguous. Germline values: CDR1 MDHEN, CDR2 SYDVKM. The CDR3 runs 12 residues. Trimming took off 3 bases at V and 4 bases at J, with 6 bases between the two ends. This CDR3 reads CASSLAFYGYTF. The DNA of the CDR3 is TGTGCCAGCAGTTTGGCTTTCTATGGCTACACCTTC.

This chain connects TRBV20-1 to TRBJ1-2; D gene uncertain. The germline CDR1 and CDR2 sequences are DFQATT and SNEGSKA (reference sequence). The CDR3 extends over 9 amino acids. The V end lost 4 bases, the J end lost 6 bases, and 3 bases lay between the germline ends. CDR3 bases: TGCAGTGCTATGGATGGCTACACCTTC. Its protein is CSAMDGYTF.

This clone has only one observation. V is TRBV18 and J is TRBJ2-1, with 8 bases lining up with TRBD2. V shed 1 base and J 3 bases; nucleotides not matched to a gene: 8. Germline lookup yields CDR1 KGHSH and CDR2 LQKENI. CDR3 length: 17 amino acids. In nucleotides, the CDR3 is TGTGCCAGCTCACCACGCCCCGGCAGCGGGAGCTACAATGAGCAGTTCTTC. This gives the protein CASSPRPGSGSYNEQFF.

The chain joins TRBV5-1 to TRBJ2-3; D is unclear. Germline V gene data show CDR1 as SGHRS and CDR2 as YFSETQ. The CDR3 has 15 amino acids. The V gene lost 4 bases and the J gene lost 2 bases, with 14 bases spanning the gap. The CDR3 loop is CASSPELSFTDTQYF. In nucleotides, the CDR3 is TGCGCCAGCAGCCCAGAGCTGAGCTTCACAGATACGCAGTATTTT.

A note on this clone: In the same sample, other DNA sequences code for this CDR3. The chain carries TRBV18 and TRBJ2-3, with 8 bases identical to TRBD2. V shed 3 bases, J shed 3 bases, and the junction held 5 bases outside the gene matches. The CDR3 has 15 amino acids. Germline V gene lookup returns CDR1 KGHSH and CDR2 LQKENI. The CDR3 nucleotides are TGTGCCAGCTCACCGACGGGAGGGAGGACAGATACGCAGTATTTT. This translates into CASSPTGGRTDTQYF.

The CDR3 DNA follows: TGTGCCAGCAGGCCTACAGGGGTTAGCAATCAGCCCCAGCATTTT. Protein: CASRPTGVSNQPQHF. V gene TRBV6-5 combines with J gene TRBJ1-5; TRBD1 aligns across 7 bases. V shed 6 bases and J 0 bases; nucleotides not matched to a gene: 5. The CDR3 loop spans 15 amino acids. Germline loops: CDR1 MNHEY, CDR2 SVGAGI.

The CDR3 DNA reads TGTGCCAGCAGTTTATGGTTCGACTCTGGAAACACCATATATTTT. Its translation: CASSLWFDSGNTIYF. The chain links TRBV28 to TRBJ1-3; D uncertain. Per the germline V gene, CDR1 is MDHEN and CDR2 is SYDVKM. The CDR3 is made up of 15 amino acids. The V gene lost 0 bases and the J gene lost 0 bases, with 6 bases spanning the gap.

This chain uses TRBV7-6 with TRBJ2-1, with TRBD2 identical over 9 bases. J gave up 8 bases and V 1 base, and 15 bases lay outside the gene matches. From germline, CDR1 is SGHVS and CDR2 FNYEAQ. CDR3 length equals 18 residues. The CDR3, as DNA: TGTGCCAGCAGCTTAGTTCATCTTGCGGGAGGGCGTCAGGATGAGCAGTTCTTC. Its protein is CASSLVHLAGGRQDEQFF. The full variable domain, completed using reference TRBV7-6 and TRBJ2-1, is GAGVSQSPRYKVTKRGQDVALRCDPISGHVSLYWYRQALGQGPEFLTYFNYEAQQDKSGLPNDRFSAERPEGSISTLTIQRTEQRDSAMYRCASSLVHLAGGRQDEQFFGPGTRLTVL.

This chain joins TRBV19 and TRBJ2-7; D uncertain. The CDR3 consists of 12 residues. The V gene's germline CDR1 is LNHDA and CDR2 SQIVND (reference sequence). V was cut by 0 bases and J by 2 bases, with 2 bases left in between. The CDR3 DNA follows: TGTGCCAGTAGTATAGATCCCTACGAGCAGTACTTC. The encoded protein is CASSIDPYEQYF.

The rearrangement uses TRBV6-5 and TRBJ1-1; TRBD1 might be the D (5 bases). CDR1 MNHEY and CDR2 SVGAGI come from the germline V gene. V lost 4 bases to trimming and J lost 12 bases, with 12 bases between them. CDR3 length: 11 amino acids. The CDR3 sequence is CASSWRGATFF. In nucleotides, the CDR3 is TGTGCCAGCAGTTGGAGGGGTGCGACTTTCTTT.